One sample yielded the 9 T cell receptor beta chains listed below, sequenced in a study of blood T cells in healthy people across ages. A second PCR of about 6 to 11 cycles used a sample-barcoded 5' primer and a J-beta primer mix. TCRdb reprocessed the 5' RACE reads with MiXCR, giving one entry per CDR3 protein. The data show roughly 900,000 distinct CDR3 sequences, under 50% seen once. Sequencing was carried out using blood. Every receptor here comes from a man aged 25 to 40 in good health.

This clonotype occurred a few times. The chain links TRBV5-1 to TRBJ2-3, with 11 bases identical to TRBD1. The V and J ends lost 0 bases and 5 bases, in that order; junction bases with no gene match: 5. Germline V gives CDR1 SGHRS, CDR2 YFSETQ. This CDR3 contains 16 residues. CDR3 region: CASSLAGTGGIDTQYF. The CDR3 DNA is TGCGCCAGCAGCTTGGCCGGGACAGGGGGGATAGATACGCAGTATTTT.

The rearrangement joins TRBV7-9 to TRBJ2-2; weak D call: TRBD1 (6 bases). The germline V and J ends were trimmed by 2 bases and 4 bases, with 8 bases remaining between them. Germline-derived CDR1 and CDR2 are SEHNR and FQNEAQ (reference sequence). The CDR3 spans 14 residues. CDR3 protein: CASSLPGVTGELFF. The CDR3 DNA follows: TGTGCCAGCAGCTTACCAGGGGTCACCGGGGAGCTGTTTTTT. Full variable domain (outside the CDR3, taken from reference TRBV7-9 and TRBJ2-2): DTGVSQNPRHKITKRGQNVTFRCDPISEHNRLYWYRQTLGQGPEFLTYFQNEAQLEKSRLLSDRFSAERPKGSFSTLEIQRTEQGDSAMYLCASSLPGVTGELFFGEGSRLTVL.

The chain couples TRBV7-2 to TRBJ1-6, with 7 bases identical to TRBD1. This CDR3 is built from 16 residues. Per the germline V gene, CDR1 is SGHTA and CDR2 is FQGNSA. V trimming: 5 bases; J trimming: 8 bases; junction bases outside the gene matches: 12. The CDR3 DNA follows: TGTGCCAGCAGCCTCGACAGGGCCGGATTTGATTCACCCCTCCACTTT. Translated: CASSLDRAGFDSPLHF.

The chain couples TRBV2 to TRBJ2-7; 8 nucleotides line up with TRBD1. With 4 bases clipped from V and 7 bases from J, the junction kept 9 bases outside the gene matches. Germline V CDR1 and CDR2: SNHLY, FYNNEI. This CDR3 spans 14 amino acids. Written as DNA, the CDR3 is TGTGCCAGCAGTGGGACAGGGATCCGCAATGAGCAGTACTTC. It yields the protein CASSGTGIRNEQYF. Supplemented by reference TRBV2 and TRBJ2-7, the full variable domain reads EPEVTQTPSHQVTQMGQEVILRCVPISNHLYFYWYRQILGQKVEFLVSFYNNEISEKSEIFDDQFSVERPDGSNFTLKIRSTKLEDSAMYFCASSGTGIRNEQYFGPGTRLTVT.

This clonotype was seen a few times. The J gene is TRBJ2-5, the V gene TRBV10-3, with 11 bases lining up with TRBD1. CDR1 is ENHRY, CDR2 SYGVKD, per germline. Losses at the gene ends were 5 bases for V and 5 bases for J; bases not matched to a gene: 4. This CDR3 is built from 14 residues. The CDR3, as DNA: TGTGCCATCAGTCGGGACAGGGGGTTTGAGACCCAGTACTTC. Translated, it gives CAISRDRGFETQYF.

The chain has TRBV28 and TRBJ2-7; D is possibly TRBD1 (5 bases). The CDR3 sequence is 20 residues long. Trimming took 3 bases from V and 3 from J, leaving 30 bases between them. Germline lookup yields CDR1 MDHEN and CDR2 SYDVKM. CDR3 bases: TGTGCCAGCAGTTTGAGGCGTATCTACGTGACCCAGGGAAGCAGCTACGAGCAGTACTTC. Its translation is CASSLRRIYVTQGSSYEQYF.

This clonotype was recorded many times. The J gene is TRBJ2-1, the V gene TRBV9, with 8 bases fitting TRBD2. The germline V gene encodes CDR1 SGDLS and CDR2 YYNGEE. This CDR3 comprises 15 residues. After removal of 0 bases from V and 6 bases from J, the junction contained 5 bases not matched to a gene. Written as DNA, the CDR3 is TGTGCCAGCAGCGTAGACGGGGGGGCCTCCAATGAGCAGTTCTTC. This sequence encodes CASSVDGGASNEQFF.

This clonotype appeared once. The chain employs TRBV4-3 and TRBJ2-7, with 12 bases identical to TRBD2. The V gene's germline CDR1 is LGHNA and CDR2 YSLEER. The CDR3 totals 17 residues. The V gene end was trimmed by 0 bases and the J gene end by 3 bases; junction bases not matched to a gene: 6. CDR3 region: CASSQDSGLAGDYEQYF. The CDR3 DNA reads TGCGCCAGCAGCCAAGATTCGGGACTAGCGGGCGACTACGAGCAGTACTTC.

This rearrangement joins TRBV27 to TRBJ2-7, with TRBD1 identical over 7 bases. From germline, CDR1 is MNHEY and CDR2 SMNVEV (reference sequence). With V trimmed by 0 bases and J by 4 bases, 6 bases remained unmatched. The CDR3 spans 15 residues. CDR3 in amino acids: CASSLSEGGGYEQYF. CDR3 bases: TGTGCCAGCAGTTTATCGGAAGGGGGCGGATACGAGCAGTACTTC.